The 27 T cell receptor beta chains below all came from one sample that was sequenced in a study of OX40 agonist ivuxolimab in advanced cancers. Here immunoSEQ multiplex PCR was the method, and the copy in TCRdb shows in-frame clones only, minus some. The table records just under 9,000 clones, less than 90% of them present only once. Sequenced here: CD4+ or CD8+ T cells sorted from blood, sampled in a trial of the OX40 agonist ivuxolimab. These receptors originate from an adult with an advanced solid tumor such as melanoma, head and neck, liver or kidney cancer.

The J gene is TRBJ1-1, the V gene TRBV10-1, with TRBD1 matching over 7 bases. The CDR3 has 16 amino acids. Unmatched junction bases numbered 4, after V lost 0 bases and J lost 0 bases. The germline CDR1 and CDR2 sequences are WNHNN and SYGVQD (reference sequence). The chain's CDR3 is CASSESEGAMNTEAFF. In DNA, the CDR3 is TGCGCCAGCAGTGAGTCAGAGGGGGCCATGAACACTGAAGCTTTCTTT.

The V and J genes are TRBV5-4 and TRBJ1-2, with 7 positions matching TRBD1. Germline V gives CDR1 SGHNT, CDR2 YYREEE (reference sequence). The trim removed 0 bases at V and 2 bases at J, leaving 4 bases unmatched. This CDR3 spans 15 amino acids. The CDR3 is CASSLEQGTNYGYTF. The CDR3 coding sequence is TGTGCCAGCAGCTTGGAACAGGGGACGAACTATGGCTACACCTTC.

The chain combines TRBV7-8 with TRBJ2-3; 8 positions match TRBD2. The CDR3 is 16 amino acids. Germline-derived CDR1 and CDR2 are SGHVS and FQNEAQ. V gave up 5 bases and J gave up 1 base; unmatched junction bases: 8. The CDR3 DNA sequence: TGTGCCAGCAGCCCCCTACTTAGCGGGGGCACAGATACGCAGTATTTT. It translates to CASSPLLSGGTDTQYF. The whole variable domain, filled in from reference TRBV7-8 and TRBJ2-3, reads GAGVSQSPRYKVAKRGQDVALRCDPISGHVSLFWYQQALGQGPEFLTYFQNEAQLDKSGLPSDRFFAERPEGSVSTLKIQRTQQEDSAVYLCASSPLLSGGTDTQYFGPGTRLTVL.

V is TRBV19 and J is TRBJ1-1; 8 bases are shared with TRBD1. V lost 1 base and J lost 4; bases outside the gene matches: 2. CDR1 is LNHDA, CDR2 SQIVND, per germline (reference sequence). CDR3 length: 14 amino acids. CDR3 coding DNA: TGTGCCAGTAGTATAGGACAGGGGTTCACTGAAGCTTTCTTT. This translates into CASSIGQGFTEAFF.

This rearrangement joins TRBV2 to TRBJ2-1; D unresolved. CDR3 size: 14 residues. CDR1 and CDR2 (germline): SNHLY, FYNNEI. The germline V and J ends were trimmed by 7 bases and 2 bases, with 12 bases remaining between them. CDR3 sequence: CASIGPGPYNEQFF. The CDR3 region has the DNA TGTGCCAGCATTGGGCCCGGGCCCTACAATGAGCAGTTCTTC. Drawing the rest from reference TRBV2 and TRBJ2-1, the complete variable domain is EPEVTQTPSHQVTQMGQEVILRCVPISNHLYFYWYRQILGQKVEFLVSFYNNEISEKSEIFDDQFSVERPDGSNFTLKIRSTKLEDSAMYFCASIGPGPYNEQFFGPGTRLTVL.

This clone was seen just once. The V gene is TRBV4-1, the J gene TRBJ2-5; tentatively, D is TRBD1 (6 bases). In germline, CDR1 is MGHRA, CDR2 YSYEKL. The CDR3 totals 16 residues. The ends were cut back, 1 base at V and 5 bases at J, with 17 bases in the middle. The CDR3 sequence is CASSQGPWGLGETQYF. The CDR3 DNA reads TGCGCCAGCAGCCAAGGGCCTTGGGGGCTCGGGGAGACCCAGTACTTC.

The rearrangement uses TRBV9 and TRBJ1-5; weak D call: TRBD1 (5 bases). This CDR3 region has 17 residues. Trimming removed 4 bases at V and 2 bases at J, with 19 bases between. Germline lookup yields CDR1 SGDLS and CDR2 YYNGEE. DNA of the CDR3: TGTGCCAGCAGCCAGAGTGAGGAGGGGCTGGGCAATCAGCCCCAGCATTTT. It yields the protein CASSQSEEGLGNQPQHF.

This sequence joins TRBV30 and TRBJ2-1; TRBD2 agrees at 10 bases. The CDR3 contains 16 residues. The trim removed 0 bases at V and 3 bases at J, leaving 5 bases unmatched. CDR1 is GTSNPN, CDR2 SVGIG, per germline (reference sequence). CDR3 loop: CAWSVEAGGLYNEQFF. DNA for the CDR3: TGTGCCTGGAGTGTAGAAGCGGGAGGGCTCTACAATGAGCAGTTCTTC.

The chain couples TRBV19 to TRBJ2-2; maybe TRBD1 (5 bases). CDR3 size: 14 residues. Trimming pared 4 bases from V and 6 bases from J, leaving 12 bases between. The V gene's germline CDR1 is LNHDA and CDR2 SQIVND (reference sequence). CDR3 protein: CASSTLQGAGELFF. In nucleotides, the CDR3 is TGTGCCAGTAGTACCCTCCAAGGGGCCGGGGAGCTGTTTTTT.

The chain employs TRBV6-5 and TRBJ1-3; possible D gene TRBD1, 6 bases. The germline CDR1 and CDR2 sequences are MNHEY and SVGAGI. The V and J ends lost 5 bases and 2 bases respectively, with 10 bases between them. The length of the CDR3 is 14 residues. CDR3 loop: CASSMDRTGNTIYF. The CDR3 nucleotides are TGTGCCAGCAGTATGGACAGAACTGGAAACACCATATATTTT.

The chain joins TRBV27 to TRBJ1-1; tentative D call: TRBD1 (6 bases). This CDR3 comprises 15 residues. The V gene's germline CDR1 is MNHEY and CDR2 SMNVEV (reference sequence). V gave up 0 bases and J gave up 3 bases, with 11 bases separating them. CDR3: CASSLSRGPDTEAFF. The CDR3 DNA reads as TGTGCCAGCAGTTTATCCAGGGGCCCCGACACTGAAGCTTTCTTT.

Concerning this clone itself: Germline and junction disagree at one end, which may indicate a read error. CDR3 sequence: CASSLGEGGNHF. The CDR3 DNA sequence: TGTGCCAGCAGCTTAGGCGAGGGAGGCAACCACTTC. The chain joins TRBV11-2 to TRBJ2-7; possible D gene TRBD2, 6 bases. The CDR3 is 12 amino acids. CDR1 and CDR2 from the germline V gene are SGHAT and FQNNGV.

The CDR3 DNA is TGCGCCAGCAGCTCCTGGGCGGGGGGAGCTAATGAAAAACTGTTTTTT. This codes for CASSSWAGGANEKLFF. J is TRBJ1-4 and V is TRBV4-3; possible D gene TRBD1, 5 bases. V was shortened by 5 bases and J by 3 bases, with 16 bases between the two germline ends. Germline lookup yields CDR1 LGHNA and CDR2 YSLEER. This CDR3 is built from 16 residues.

The genes are TRBV6-5 and TRBJ2-7; D tentatively fits TRBD1 or TRBD2 (5 bases each). The ends were cut back, 5 bases at V and 3 bases at J, with 8 bases in the middle. This CDR3 is built from 12 residues. The germline gives CDR1 MNHEY, CDR2 SVGAGI. This CDR3 reads CASSRDLYEQYF. The CDR3 region has the DNA TGTGCCAGCAGTAGGGACCTCTACGAGCAGTACTTC.

The chain has TRBV6-9 and TRBJ2-3; D perhaps matches TRBD2 (7 bases). Germline assignment: CDR1 MNHGY and CDR2 SVAAGI. V was trimmed by 3 bases and J by 5 bases, leaving 18 bases between them. The CDR3 extends over 16 amino acids. The CDR3: CASSYWGAGVEDTQYF. In DNA, the CDR3 is TGTGCCAGCAGTTACTGGGGGGCGGGAGTGGAAGATACGCAGTATTTT.

The chain is built from TRBV27 and TRBJ2-5, with D perhaps TRBD1 (6 bases). The CDR3 is 16 residues long. Trimming removed 5 bases from V and 3 bases from J, with 19 bases in between. The V gene's germline CDR1 is MNHEY and CDR2 SMNVEV (reference sequence). CDR3 nucleotides: TGTGCCAGCAGTCAAGGGACACTGGGTGGCAAAGAGACCCAGTACTTC. This translates into CASSQGTLGGKETQYF.

CDR3 loop: CASSPPGVRDEQYF. The CDR3 DNA is TGTGCCAGCAGCCCCCCTGGGGTCCGGGACGAGCAGTACTTC. The V gene is TRBV7-9, the J gene TRBJ2-7; no firm D call. Germline V gene data show CDR1 as SEHNR and CDR2 as FQNEAQ (reference sequence). The CDR3 length is 14 residues. Trimming shortened V by 5 bases and J by 5 bases, and 16 bases separated the two germline ends.

The chain joins TRBV30 to TRBJ2-5; TRBD1 matches 7 bases. CDR3 length equals 14 residues. Germline V lookup: CDR1 GTSNPN, CDR2 SVGIG (reference sequence). The V segment lost 0 bases and the J segment 3 bases; nucleotides outside the gene matches: 4. CDR3 residues: CAWSVGRGKETQYF. CDR3 DNA sequence: TGTGCCTGGAGTGTCGGCAGGGGGAAAGAGACCCAGTACTTC.

This rearrangement joins TRBV9 to TRBJ1-1, with 8 bases identical to TRBD1. The CDR3 has 16 amino acids. Per the germline V gene, CDR1 is SGDLS and CDR2 is YYNGEE. The V and J ends lost 4 bases and 1 base, in that order; junction bases with no gene match: 9. The CDR3 sequence: CASSKYGQGRNTEAFF. The CDR3 bases are TGTGCCAGCAGCAAATACGGACAGGGAAGGAACACTGAAGCTTTCTTT.

This chain uses TRBV30 with TRBJ2-7; tentative D call: TRBD2 (6 bases). The CDR3 has 12 residues. V lost 5 bases to trimming and J lost 6 bases, with 14 bases between them. The germline CDR1 and CDR2 sequences are GTSNPN and SVGIG (reference sequence). The CDR3 nucleotides are TGTGCCTGGCACGACGCCGGGGGCGAGCAGTACTTC. Amino acids: CAWHDAGGEQYF.

The J gene is TRBJ1-1, the V gene TRBV11-2; a possible D gene is TRBD1 (6 bases). V lost 3 bases, J lost 2 bases, and 13 bases lay in between. The CDR3 has 15 residues. Germline CDR1 and CDR2: SGHAT and FQNNGV. This CDR3 is CASSFTGLGNTEAFF. CDR3 nucleotides: TGTGCCAGCAGCTTCACAGGGTTGGGAAACACTGAAGCTTTCTTT. The full variable domain, its missing parts supplied by reference TRBV11-2 and TRBJ1-1, is EAGVAQSPRYKIIEKRQSVAFWCNPISGHATLYWYQQILGQGPKLLIQFQNNGVVDDSQLPKDRFSAERLKGVDSTLKIQPAKLEDSAVYLCASSFTGLGNTEAFFGQGTRLTVV.

The chain carries TRBV27 and TRBJ1-2, with D possibly TRBD1 on 5 matching bases. This CDR3 has 13 amino acids. Per germline, CDR1 MNHEY and CDR2 SMNVEV (reference sequence). The V and J ends lost 5 bases and 5 bases respectively, with 12 bases between them. The CDR3 loop is CASSPGTVYGYTF. The DNA for the CDR3 is TGTGCCAGCAGTCCGGGGACGGTTTATGGCTACACCTTC.

This sequence joins TRBV29-1 and TRBJ2-7; D is possibly TRBD1 (6 bases). V lost 3 bases and J 7 bases, leaving 16 bases between the germline ends. Per germline, CDR1 SQVTM and CDR2 ANQGSEA. The CDR3 sequence is 13 residues long. The DNA for the CDR3 is TGCAGCGTTGATGGACAGACTTTAGGTGAGCAGTACTTC. Translating gives CSVDGQTLGEQYF.

This sequence joins TRBV5-8 and TRBJ1-2; D unclear. This CDR3 has 13 residues. With 4 bases removed from V and 3 bases from J, the gap between germline ends came to 10 bases. Germline V gives CDR1 SGHTS, CDR2 YDEGEE. This chain's CDR3 is CASSRAAYYGYTF. CDR3 DNA: TGTGCCAGCAGCCGGGCGGCCTACTATGGCTACACCTTC.

The V and J genes are TRBV7-2 and TRBJ2-7; D call uncertain. V gave up 5 bases and J gave up 0 bases, with 8 bases separating them. The CDR3 is 13 amino acids. Germline-derived CDR1 and CDR2 are SGHTA and FQGNSA. The CDR3 here is CASSAPLSYEQYF. CDR3 coding DNA: TGTGCCAGCAGCGCCCCACTCTCCTACGAGCAGTACTTC.

The rearrangement links TRBV11-2 to TRBJ2-4; TRBD2 aligns across 8 bases. The CDR3 covers 16 residues. Trimming took 3 bases from V and 0 from J; bases not matched to a gene: 4. Germline lookup yields CDR1 SGHAT and CDR2 FQNNGV. The CDR3 reads CASSFGRDLAKNIQYF. CDR3 coding DNA: TGTGCCAGCAGCTTCGGGAGGGATCTAGCCAAAAACATTCAGTACTTC.

Concerning this clone: A read error may account for a junction end that differs from germline. The chain joins TRBV15 to TRBJ1-5; D not resolved. The length of the CDR3 is 15 residues. Germline V gene sequence: CDR1 LNHNV, CDR2 YYDKDF (reference sequence). CDR3 bases: TGTGCCACCAGCAGAGATCAAAACGCCCATCAACCCCAGCATTTT. Its translation is CATSRDQNAHQPQHF.